This T cell receptor (beta chain) was recorded in a study of shared clonotypes between healthy human individuals. CDR3 length: 15 amino acids. Between the trimmed V and J ends, which lost 4 bases and 3 bases, there was a span of 13 bases. From germline, CDR1 is SGHRS and CDR2 YFSETQ. TCRdb's copy holds only in-frame clones and misses some; the assay was immunoSEQ multiplex PCR. Here the sample spans 950,000 to 1,100,000 clones, around 76% being singletons. The receptor comes from a man between 18 and 35 years old in good health. The V call is TRBV5-1, the J call TRBJ2-2; a weak D match, TRBD1 (6 bases). Sequencing used memory CD4+ T cells sorted from blood. Subset of the sample: CD45RA-negative fraction. CDR3 region: CASSPGTTHTGELFF. CDR3 nucleotide sequence: TGCGCCAGCAGCCCCGGGACAACTCACACCGGGGAGCTGTTTTTT.